This is a list of T cell receptor beta chains from one sample in a study of T cells in Graves' hyperthyroidism and ophthalmopathy. MiXCR, applied by TCRdb to the multiplex PCR reads, yields one record per CDR3 protein. The data contain around 100,000 distinct CDR3 sequences, less than 55% of them singletons. The sample taken for sequencing was blood. The receptor set was obtained from a man in his forties with Graves' hyperthyroidism. Both conserved end residues are part of each CDR3. Fields, in order: D gene, clone size, J gene, V gene, CDR3 protein, CDR3 DNA. A D gene is named only where the DNA matches it firmly. Size values are once, few and many counts, or a class for expanded clones, and some rows have none.

d_call: TRBD2
clone_size: -
j_call: TRBJ2-1
v_call: TRBV28
cdr3_aa: CASRPLAGTYNVQFF
cdr3_nt: TGTGCCAGCAGGCCACTAGCGGGAACCTACAATGTGCAGTTCTTC

d_call: -
clone_size: many
j_call: TRBJ2-3
v_call: TRBV19
cdr3_aa: CATTAGRSTDTQYF
cdr3_nt: TGTGCCACTACAGCAGGCAGGAGCACAGATACGCAGTATTTT

d_call: TRBD2
clone_size: -
j_call: TRBJ2-1
v_call: TRBV7-2
cdr3_aa: CAISFGLAGGGNEQFF
cdr3_nt: TGTGCCATCAGCTTCGGACTAGCGGGGGGCGGGAATGAGCAGTTCTTC

d_call: -
clone_size: once
j_call: TRBJ1-5
v_call: TRBV7-2
cdr3_aa: CASSLVGDLSNQPQHF
cdr3_nt: TGTGCCAGCAGCTTAGTGGGGGACCTTAGCAATCAGCCCCAGCATTTT

d_call: TRBD1
clone_size: many
j_call: TRBJ1-6
v_call: TRBV7-9
cdr3_aa: CASSLGQGYNSPLHF
cdr3_nt: TGTGCCAGCAGCTTAGGACAGGGGTATAATTCACCCCTCCACTTT

d_call: TRBD2
clone_size: -
j_call: TRBJ2-3
v_call: TRBV11-3
cdr3_aa: CASSFYSGRYNEQYF
cdr3_nt: TGTGCCAGCAGCTTTTACAGCGGGAGGTACAATGAGCAGTATTTT

d_call: TRBD2
clone_size: -
j_call: TRBJ2-1
v_call: TRBV10-3
cdr3_aa: CAISPSSGGTMAQFF
cdr3_nt: TGTGCCATCAGTCCCTCTAGCGGGGGGACAATGGCGCAGTTCTTC

d_call: TRBD1
clone_size: -
j_call: TRBJ1-6
v_call: TRBV7-9
cdr3_aa: CASSLPTGGHSPLHF
cdr3_nt: TGTGCCAGCAGCCTACCGACAGGGGGTCATTCACCCCTCCACTTT

d_call: TRBD1
clone_size: many
j_call: TRBJ2-2
v_call: TRBV6-5
cdr3_aa: CASRTGTGVNTGELFF
cdr3_nt: TGTGCCAGCAGGACCGGGACAGGGGTTAACACCGGGGAGCTGTTTTTT

d_call: -
clone_size: many
j_call: TRBJ1-1
v_call: TRBV5-6
cdr3_aa: CASSLQGGTEAFF
cdr3_nt: TGTGCCAGCAGCTTGCAAGGTGGCACTGAAGCTTTCTTT

d_call: TRBD2
clone_size: -
j_call: TRBJ2-3
v_call: TRBV7-3
cdr3_aa: CASSSGLAGTQYF
cdr3_nt: TGTGCCAGCAGCTCCGGACTAGCGGGGACGCAGTATTTT

d_call: -
clone_size: -
j_call: TRBJ2-7
v_call: TRBV7-2
cdr3_aa: CASSLPVVPYEQYF
cdr3_nt: TGTGCCAGCAGCCTACCGGTCGTCCCCTACGAGCAGTACTTC

d_call: -
clone_size: many
j_call: TRBJ2-2
v_call: TRBV2
cdr3_aa: CASSRHPNTGELFF
cdr3_nt: TGTGCCAGCAGCAGACACCCGAACACCGGGGAGCTGTTTTTT

d_call: TRBD2
clone_size: -
j_call: TRBJ2-7
v_call: TRBV19
cdr3_aa: CASSSSSGRIYEQYF
cdr3_nt: TGTGCCAGTAGTAGTTCTAGCGGGAGAATATACGAGCAGTACTTC

d_call: TRBD1
clone_size: -
j_call: TRBJ1-6
v_call: TRBV7-8
cdr3_aa: CASNPGQGRSPLHF
cdr3_nt: TGTGCCAGCAACCCGGGACAGGGGCGTTCACCCCTCCACTTT

d_call: -
clone_size: -
j_call: TRBJ2-1
v_call: TRBV30
cdr3_aa: CAWSGGATYNEQFF
cdr3_nt: TGTGCCTGGAGTGGAGGGGCAACTTACAATGAGCAGTTCTTC

d_call: -
clone_size: many
j_call: TRBJ1-1
v_call: TRBV7-3
cdr3_aa: CASSHQMGGGDTEAFF
cdr3_nt: TGTGCCAGCAGCCACCAAATGGGGGGAGGTGACACTGAAGCTTTCTTT

d_call: -
clone_size: many
j_call: TRBJ2-2
v_call: TRBV7-2
cdr3_aa: CASSLGGALNTGELFF
cdr3_nt: TGTGCCAGCAGCTTAGGGGGGGCCCTGAACACCGGGGAGCTGTTTTTT

d_call: -
clone_size: -
j_call: TRBJ2-1
v_call: TRBV15
cdr3_aa: CATSSPGPPGDEQFF
cdr3_nt: TGTGCCACCAGCAGCCCGGGACCTCCAGGGGATGAGCAGTTCTTC

d_call: TRBD2
clone_size: once
j_call: TRBJ2-7
v_call: TRBV7-9
cdr3_aa: CAIPIAGSSYEQYF
cdr3_nt: TGTGCCATCCCAATAGCGGGGAGCTCCTACGAGCAGTACTTC

d_call: -
clone_size: many
j_call: TRBJ2-1
v_call: TRBV28
cdr3_aa: CASSLTRSSNEQFF
cdr3_nt: TGTGCCAGCAGTTTGACTAGGTCTTCCAATGAGCAGTTCTTC

d_call: -
clone_size: -
j_call: TRBJ2-2
v_call: TRBV5-1
cdr3_aa: CASSLTRDTGELFF
cdr3_nt: TGCGCCAGCAGCTTGACCCGGGACACCGGGGAGCTGTTTTTT

d_call: -
clone_size: once
j_call: TRBJ1-5
v_call: TRBV2
cdr3_aa: CASRPTVSGSGQPQHF
cdr3_nt: TGTGCCAGCAGGCCCACCGTCTCGGGGTCGGGGCAGCCCCAGCATTTT

d_call: -
clone_size: -
j_call: TRBJ1-1
v_call: TRBV29-1
cdr3_aa: CSVSGGGTEAFF
cdr3_nt: TGCAGCGTAAGTGGCGGGGGCACTGAAGCTTTCTTT

d_call: -
clone_size: -
j_call: TRBJ2-7
v_call: TRBV7-8
cdr3_aa: CASSLRSIYEQYF
cdr3_nt: TGTGCCAGCAGCCTGAGAAGTATCTACGAGCAGTACTTC

d_call: -
clone_size: many
j_call: TRBJ2-3
v_call: TRBV6-2/TRBV6-3
cdr3_aa: CASSYVLGTDTQYF
cdr3_nt: TGTGCCAGCAGTTACGTCCTGGGTACAGATACGCAGTATTTT

d_call: TRBD2
clone_size: -
j_call: TRBJ2-2
v_call: TRBV7-6
cdr3_aa: CASASGLSNTGELFF
cdr3_nt: TGTGCCAGCGCTAGCGGGCTTTCGAACACCGGGGAGCTGTTTTTT

d_call: TRBD1
clone_size: -
j_call: TRBJ2-2
v_call: TRBV7-3
cdr3_aa: CASRDRASGELFF
cdr3_nt: TGTGCCAGCAGGGACAGGGCATCCGGGGAGCTGTTTTTT

d_call: TRBD2
clone_size: -
j_call: TRBJ2-3
v_call: TRBV7-9
cdr3_aa: CASSSGLAGARNEQYF
cdr3_nt: TGTGCCAGCAGCTCGGGACTAGCGGGAGCTCGGAATGAGCAGTATTTT

d_call: -
clone_size: many
j_call: TRBJ1-2
v_call: TRBV12-3/TRBV12-4
cdr3_aa: CASSLGAANYGYTF
cdr3_nt: TGTGCCAGCAGTTTGGGCGCAGCTAACTATGGCTACACCTTC

d_call: -
clone_size: many
j_call: TRBJ2-3
v_call: TRBV6-5
cdr3_aa: CASSPFGAPSTDTQYF
cdr3_nt: TGTGCCAGCAGCCCGTTTGGGGCGCCCAGCACAGATACGCAGTATTTT

d_call: TRBD2
clone_size: -
j_call: TRBJ2-3
v_call: TRBV2
cdr3_aa: CASRVLAGGPDTQYF
cdr3_nt: TGTGCCAGCAGAGTACTAGCGGGGGGGCCAGATACGCAGTATTTT

d_call: -
clone_size: many
j_call: TRBJ2-3
v_call: TRBV19
cdr3_aa: CASSETRDTQYF
cdr3_nt: TGTGCCAGTAGTGAGACCCGGGATACGCAGTATTTT

d_call: -
clone_size: many
j_call: TRBJ1-6
v_call: TRBV11-2
cdr3_aa: CASSEGRSSYNSPLHF
cdr3_nt: TGTGCCAGCAGCGAGGGTCGGAGCTCCTATAATTCACCCCTCCACTTT

d_call: -
clone_size: -
j_call: TRBJ1-2
v_call: TRBV7-3
cdr3_aa: CAWKKKAGYGYTF
cdr3_nt: TGTGCCTGGAAAAAAAAGGCGGGCTATGGCTACACCTTC

d_call: -
clone_size: many
j_call: TRBJ2-1
v_call: TRBV5-1
cdr3_aa: CASSLGGDYNEQFF
cdr3_nt: TGCGCCAGCAGCTTGGGAGGAGATTACAATGAGCAGTTCTTC

d_call: -
clone_size: many
j_call: TRBJ1-2
v_call: TRBV19
cdr3_aa: CASSINGGYGYTF
cdr3_nt: TGTGCCAGTAGTATAAATGGCGGCTATGGCTACACCTTC

d_call: TRBD1
clone_size: many
j_call: TRBJ1-2
v_call: TRBV19
cdr3_aa: CASSNWDSNYGYTF
cdr3_nt: TGTGCCAGTAGTAACTGGGACAGTAACTATGGCTACACCTTC

d_call: -
clone_size: -
j_call: TRBJ2-5
v_call: TRBV20-1
cdr3_aa: CSARARLASTGETQYF
cdr3_nt: TGCAGTGCTAGAGCAAGGCTAGCTTCCACCGGGGAGACCCAGTACTTC

d_call: -
clone_size: -
j_call: TRBJ1-6
v_call: TRBV15
cdr3_aa: CATSRGRSSPLHF
cdr3_nt: TGTGCCACCAGCAGAGGTCGGAGCTCACCCCTCCACTTT

d_call: -
clone_size: -
j_call: TRBJ2-3
v_call: TRBV24-1
cdr3_aa: CATSDYVSENTQYF
cdr3_nt: TGTGCCACCAGTGATTATGTAAGCGAAAATACGCAGTATTTT

d_call: -
clone_size: many
j_call: TRBJ1-5
v_call: TRBV5-1
cdr3_aa: CASSLEGGYNQPQHF
cdr3_nt: TGCGCCAGCAGCTTGGAGGGCGGCTACAATCAGCCCCAGCATTTT